This is a list of T cell receptor beta chains from one sample in a study of T cell changes during pregnancy in multiple sclerosis. TCRdb keeps only in-frame clones here, not all; method: immunoSEQ multiplex PCR. The repertoire includes about 120,000 clones, 93% of them detected once, and less than 7.5% sits in the top ten. The input for sequencing was peripheral blood, taken before pregnancy. Receptors were obtained from a female donor with multiple sclerosis, enrolled in a pregnancy study. Both conserved end residues are part of each CDR3. A D gene is named only where the DNA matches it firmly. Clone size is shown for a subset of rows, as once, few, many or a class of expanded clone.

-	11	-	TRBV19	TRBJ1-1	TGTGCCAGTCGGTGGATCGGGGAAGCTTTCTTT	CASRWIGEAFF
-	14	-	TRBV2	TRBJ2-5	TGTGCCAGCAGCACCGGACAGTCCCTCGTGACCCAGTACTTC	CASSTGQSLVTQYF
-	14	-	TRBV18	TRBJ2-7	TGTGCCAGCTCTCTAGACCGGTATTCCTACGAGCAGTACTTC	CASSLDRYSYEQYF
-	13	-	TRBV7-2	TRBJ2-3	TGTGCCATCCTAGGGGGGGCCACAGATACGCAGTATTTT	CAILGGATDTQYF
-	18	TRBD2	TRBV27	TRBJ2-5	TGTGCCAGCGGCCCTGGGGGGAGACTAGCGGGTACCCAAGAGACCCAGTACTTC	CASGPGGRLAGTQETQYF
-	14	-	TRBV5-5	TRBJ1-3	TGTGCCAGCAGCTTGGCAGGGGCTGGAAACACCATATATTTT	CASSLAGAGNTIYF
-	13	TRBD1	TRBV19	TRBJ2-7	TGTGCCAGTTCACAGGGGGACTTGAGGGAGCAGTACTTC	CASSQGDLREQYF
-	15	-	TRBV11-2	TRBJ1-1	TGTGCCAGCAGCCCTGGGGGAGGGTGGAACACTGAAGCTTTCTTT	CASSPGGGWNTEAFF
-	15	-	TRBV11-2	TRBJ2-1	TGTGCCAGCAGCCCGGCTAGCGAGCTCTACAATGAGCAGTTCTTC	CASSPASELYNEQFF
once	13	TRBD1	TRBV28	TRBJ1-2	TGTGCCACCCGCACTCCGGGACAGGGAAGCTACACCTTC	CATRTPGQGSYTF
-	14	TRBD1	TRBV19	TRBJ1-5	TGTGCCAGTAGACTATACAGGGGCACCCAGCCCCAGCATTTT	CASRLYRGTQPQHF
-	15	-	TRBV19	TRBJ2-7	TGTGCCAGTAGTATAAAGGCAGGGGCAGAGGACGAGCAGTACTTC	CASSIKAGAEDEQYF
-	15	TRBD2	TRBV5-1	TRBJ2-3	TGCGCCAGCAGCTTGAGTAGCGGGCCCCGTGGGACGCAGTATTTT	CASSLSSGPRGTQYF
once	14	-	TRBV25-1	TRBJ2-5	TGTGCCAGTGGAACGGAGTGGGCGGGAGAGACCCAGTACTTC	CASGTEWAGETQYF
-	11	TRBD2	TRBV15	TRBJ2-7	TGTGCCACCAGCGCGGGGGGGAGGCAGTACTTC	CATSAGGRQYF
once	14	TRBD1	TRBV7-8	TRBJ2-7	TGTGCCAGCAGCTCCGGGACAGGGGGCTACGAGCAGTACTTC	CASSSGTGGYEQYF
-	13	-	TRBV28	TRBJ2-2	TGTGCCAGCAGGAGGGTTAACACCGGGGAGCTGTTTTTT	CASRRVNTGELFF
-	11	-	TRBV30	TRBJ2-1	TGTGCCTGGAGCCCGAGGAGTGAGCAGTTCTTC	CAWSPRSEQFF
-	17	TRBD1	TRBV4-2	TRBJ2-6	TGTGCCAGCAGCCCAGGACAGGGAGCGTCCGGGGCCAACGTCCTGACTTTC	CASSPGQGASGANVLTF
-	16	TRBD1	TRBV5-1	TRBJ1-1	TGCGCCAGCAGCTTGCTTTCGGGACAGTGGGGCCCTGAAGCTTTCTTT	CASSLLSGQWGPEAFF
-	16	TRBD2	TRBV19	TRBJ2-1	TGTGCCAGTAGTAGGGCCCTCTCGCGGGAGGGGAATGAGCAGTTCTTC	CASSRALSREGNEQFF
-	14	-	TRBV5-1	TRBJ2-7	TGCGCCAGCTCGGCAGGCCCAAGCTCCTACGAGCAGTACTTC	CASSAGPSSYEQYF
-	12	-	TRBV7-9	TRBJ2-4	TGTGCCAGCAGCTTAACAGGGAACATTCAGTACTTC	CASSLTGNIQYF
-	14	TRBD1	TRBV30	TRBJ1-4	TGTGCCTGGACCAGACAGGGATTCAATGAAAAACTGTTTTTT	CAWTRQGFNEKLFF
-	13	-	TRBV5-1	TRBJ2-1	TGCGCCAGCAGCAGATACCGGGGAAATGAGCAGTTCTTC	CASSRYRGNEQFF
-	14	-	TRBV11-2	TRBJ1-2	TGTGCCAGCAGCTTAGATATAGCAGGGCAAGGCTACACCTTC	CASSLDIAGQGYTF
-	17	-	TRBV6-1	TRBJ2-7	TGTGCCAGCAGTGAAGGGAGGCTCTTCACCCGAACCTACGAGCAGTACTTC	CASSEGRLFTRTYEQYF
-	17	-	TRBV4-1	TRBJ2-2	TGCGCCAGCAGCCAAGGGAGTACTTTAGGGGGGGCCGGGGAGCTGTTTTTT	CASSQGSTLGGAGELFF
-	13	-	TRBV9	TRBJ1-1	TGTGCCAGCAGCGTAGACGGTGAGCCTGAAGCTTTCTTT	CASSVDGEPEAFF
few	14	TRBD2	TRBV30	TRBJ2-7	TGTGCCTGGAGTTTCGGGGGGGGATCCTACGAGCAGTACTTC	CAWSFGGGSYEQYF
-	14	-	TRBV21-1	TRBJ1-6	TGTGCCAGCAGCAACTTGGGCGAGAGATCACCCCTCCACTTT	CASSNLGERSPLHF
-	14	-	TRBV18	TRBJ1-1	TGTGCCAGCTCACCCACAGGGCCTACTCCTGAAGCTTTCTTT	CASSPTGPTPEAFF
-	18	TRBD1	TRBV5-1	TRBJ2-6	TGCGCCAGCAGCTCGGGACAGGGGATTAGCTCTGGGGCCAACGTCCTGACTTTC	CASSSGQGISSGANVLTF
-	14	TRBD1	TRBV28	TRBJ1-5	TGTGCCAGCAGTTTACAGGGGGCGAGTCAGCCCCAGCATTTT	CASSLQGASQPQHF
-	15	TRBD1	TRBV5-6	TRBJ2-3	TGTGCCGGCAGCTATCGACAGGGGTTCACAGATACGCAGTATTTT	CAGSYRQGFTDTQYF
-	13	TRBD2	TRBV27	TRBJ2-7	TGTGCCAGCAGCCCTCGACTAGCGGTCGAGCAGTACTTC	CASSPRLAVEQYF
-	11	-	TRBV19	TRBJ1-1	TGTGCCAGTAGGAGGAACACTGAAGCTTTCTTT	CASRRNTEAFF
-	14	-	TRBV25-1	TRBJ2-1	TGTGCCAGCTCTGCGGTGGGACTGTACAATGAGCAGTTCTTC	CASSAVGLYNEQFF